The clone carrying this TCR beta chain was counted only a few times. Antigen specificity is unknown. V was shortened by 5 bases and J by 4 bases, with 8 bases between the two germline ends. The CDR3 sequence is 12 residues long. Germline V gives CDR1 SGHTA, CDR2 FQGNSA. The data were obtained in a study of graft-versus-host responses after intestinal transplantation. Study-wide background: Multivisceral, liver-intestinal, or isolated intestinal transplants were performed in recipients.

Study-wide results and limits: Patients with graft-donor T cell macrochimerism had high graft-versus-host to host-versus-graft clonal ratios in allografts.

Measured with immunoSEQ multiplex PCR; TCRdb has only the in-frame clones, and not every one. In the table there are approximately 25,000 clones, 82% of which are singletons. The TCR was taken from a human donor who was the organ donor for an intestinal transplant. The chain joins TRBV7-2 to TRBJ2-5; D is unclear. The specimen comprised unstimulated CD8+ T cells sorted from spleen or lymph node cells, sampled before transplant. CDR3 protein: CASSRTLETQYF. The CDR3 region has the DNA TGTGCCAGCAGCAGAACGTTAGAGACCCAGTACTTC.